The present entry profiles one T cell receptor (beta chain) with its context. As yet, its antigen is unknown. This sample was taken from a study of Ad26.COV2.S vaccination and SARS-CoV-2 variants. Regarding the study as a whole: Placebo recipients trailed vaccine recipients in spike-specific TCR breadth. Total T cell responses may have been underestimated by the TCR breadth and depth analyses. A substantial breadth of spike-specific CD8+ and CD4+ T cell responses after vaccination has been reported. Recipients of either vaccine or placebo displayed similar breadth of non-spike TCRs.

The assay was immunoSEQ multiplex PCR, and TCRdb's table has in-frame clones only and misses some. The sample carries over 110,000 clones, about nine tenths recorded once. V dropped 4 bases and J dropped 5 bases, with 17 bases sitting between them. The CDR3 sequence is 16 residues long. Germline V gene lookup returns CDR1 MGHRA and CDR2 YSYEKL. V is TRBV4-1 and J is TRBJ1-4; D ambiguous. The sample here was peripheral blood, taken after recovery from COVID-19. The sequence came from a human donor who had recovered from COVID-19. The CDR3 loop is CASSPLQGLRNEKLFF. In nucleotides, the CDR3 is TGCGCCAGCAGCCCTCTCCAAGGATTACGGAATGAAAAACTGTTTTTT.